The rows below give T cell receptor beta chains drawn from one sample of a study of Tregs in tolerant kidney transplant recipients. The assay was immunoSEQ multiplex PCR, and TCRdb's table has in-frame clones only and misses some. Here the sample spans roughly 49,000 clones, about 89% being singletons. Sequencing was done on a sample of Tregs from blood. The receptors come from a human donor in good health. CDR3s include the opening cysteine and the closing phenylalanine or tryptophan. For some rows the clone size is stated as once, few or many, or as a class when expanded; others skip it.

v_gene	j_gene	abundance	CDR3aa
TRBV7-2	TRBJ1-3	NA	CASSPGPLNSGNTIYF
TRBV7-2	TRBJ2-5	NA	CASSSLWGGETQYF
TRBV4-2	TRBJ2-7	NA	CASSLSGGGHEQYF
TRBV5-1	TRBJ2-1	NA	CASSLKRDTKYFHYNEQFF
TRBV4-1	TRBJ1-2	NA	CASSQDPGRGANYGYTF
TRBV5-1	TRBJ1-2	NA	CASSLAIPGQGGWGYTF
TRBV6-6	TRBJ1-5	NA	CASRPPGHLQHF
TRBV30	TRBJ2-7	NA	CAWSLGPTGSSYEQYF
TRBV5-1	TRBJ2-3	NA	CASRARDYSSTDTQYF
TRBV7-2	TRBJ2-7	once	CASSLRTGGSYEQYF
TRBV11-2	TRBJ1-5	NA	CASSPQGARNQPQHF
TRBV5-1	TRBJ1-2	NA	CASRGTYGYTF
TRBV5-1	TRBJ2-2	NA	CASSFRRENTGELFF
TRBV19	TRBJ1-2	NA	CASSIAGDREYGYTF
TRBV5-4	TRBJ2-3	NA	CASSFSSGGTDTQYF
TRBV5-4	TRBJ2-7	NA	CASSRAGQGDYEQYF
TRBV30	TRBJ1-6	NA	CAWTLRGADSPLHF
TRBV5-6	TRBJ2-3	NA	CASSFSGTDTQYF
TRBV9	TRBJ1-6	once	CASSVLGNRNSPLHF
TRBV5-1	TRBJ2-7	few	CASSFLTGPPYEQYF
TRBV18	TRBJ1-5	NA	CASSLGPAAQPQHF
TRBV14	TRBJ2-3	NA	CASSQDFLAPSTDTQYF
TRBV11-2	TRBJ2-5	NA	CASSFTSGSYQETQYF
TRBV18	TRBJ2-3	once	CASSSLTSTDTQYF
TRBV5-4	TRBJ1-4	NA	CASSSTGVGGEKLFF
TRBV10-1	TRBJ2-7	NA	CASRGDGSNEQYF
TRBV6-5	TRBJ1-2	few	CASSYVAGAGYGYTF
TRBV6-1	TRBJ2-1	few	CASRALGNYNEQFF
TRBV30	TRBJ2-1	NA	CAWRLSGGYNEQFF
TRBV2	TRBJ1-1	NA	CASRTLMGTEAFF
TRBV2	TRBJ1-2	NA	CASNGQYSNYGYTF
TRBV14	TRBJ2-3	NA	CASSQGHADTQYF
TRBV11-3	TRBJ1-6	NA	CASSRQVNSPLHF
TRBV6-1	TRBJ2-3	NA	CASMVGDSTDTQYF
TRBV27	TRBJ1-2	NA	CASRWGRATDGYTF
TRBV11-2	TRBJ2-7	NA	CASSQTSGGLSSYEQYF
TRBV5-1	TRBJ2-1	NA	CASSLELAGYNEQFF
TRBV30	TRBJ1-3	NA	CAWTGPGNTVYF
TRBV14	TRBJ1-1	NA	CASSQGLPGNTEAFF
TRBV6-1	TRBJ2-1	NA	CASSELGPGVRFF
TRBV5-1	TRBJ2-1	NA	CASSFASGASYNEQFF
TRBV27	TRBJ1-1	once	CASSLQGHTEAFF
TRBV19	TRBJ1-1	NA	CASMGSRILLFTEAFF
TRBV5-1	TRBJ1-2	NA	CASSPDGQGVLNYGYTF
TRBV6-1	TRBJ2-3	NA	CASSVLTRHTQYF
TRBV9	TRBJ2-2	NA	CASSVALNTGELFF
TRBV6-5	TRBJ1-1	once	CASSSPFEAFF
TRBV7-9	TRBJ1-3	NA	CASSPPGQSSGNTIYF
TRBV2	TRBJ1-5	NA	CASSGEAGYQPQHF
TRBV2	TRBJ1-1	NA	CASSGRVGGTEAFF
TRBV29-1	TRBJ2-1	NA	CSVERGGRTNEQFF
TRBV5-6	TRBJ2-5	NA	CASSLKTGGGETQYF
TRBV7-9	TRBJ1-1	NA	CASSGGPLNTEAFF
TRBV5-1	TRBJ2-6	NA	CASSLASSGANVLTF
TRBV7-9	TRBJ1-6	NA	CASRFGGQANNSPLHF
TRBV15	TRBJ2-5	NA	CATSRGTSGGFQETQYF
TRBV19	TRBJ2-5	NA	CASSPHWAGETQYF
TRBV5-4	TRBJ2-3	NA	CASSWSAVGADTQYF
TRBV10-3	TRBJ2-7	NA	CAISESERGASVNEQYF
TRBV5-6	TRBJ1-2	NA	CASSFGTGNNYGYTF